A selection of T cell receptor beta chains follows, all from one sample in a study of T-cell memory formation after mild COVID-19. Using its own MiXCR run on the 5' RACE reads, TCRdb lists one record per CDR3 protein. This sample has 45,000 or so distinct CDR3 sequences, with 6% to 8.5% found just once. The specimen was PBMCs or a T cell subset sorted from them (not recorded which). Every receptor here comes from an adult who had mild COVID-19 (a few samples of this study predate the infection). Cell type and time point are not known. CDR3s include the opening cysteine and the closing phenylalanine or tryptophan. Fields, in order: J gene, D gene, clone size, V gene, CDR3 protein, CDR3 DNA. D genes are given only for firm matches. Not all rows give a size; the values are once, few, many and, for expanded clones, a class.

TRBJ2-3 NA many TRBV5-1 CASSLASGALGDTQYF TGCGCCAGCAGCTTGGCTTCGGGGGCCCTGGGAGATACGCAGTATTTT
TRBJ2-3 TRBD2 many TRBV5-1 CASSDTSGGPTQYF TGCGCCAGCAGCGACACTAGCGGGGGACCCACGCAGTATTTT
TRBJ1-5 NA many TRBV12-3/TRBV12-4 CASSEALQTQPQHF TGTGCCAGCAGCGAGGCCCTCCAGACTCAGCCCCAGCATTTT
TRBJ1-2 NA many TRBV25-1 CASSHNYGYTF TGTGCCAGCAGTCATAACTATGGCTACACCTTC
TRBJ2-1 NA many TRBV18 CASSPPSGSPSYNEQFF TGTGCCAGCTCACCACCGTCGGGTAGCCCCTCCTACAATGAGCAGTTCTTC
TRBJ2-2 TRBD2 few TRBV12-3/TRBV12-4 CASNTGRLTGTGELFF TGTGCCAGCAATACCGGGAGGCTAACGGGGACCGGGGAGCTGTTTTTT
TRBJ2-1 TRBD2 NA TRBV11-3 CASSLDLSGGYNEQFF TGTGCCAGCAGCTTAGATCTCAGCGGGGGATACAATGAGCAGTTCTTC
TRBJ2-7 NA NA TRBV21-1 CASSSPSGYSYEQYF TGTGCCAGCAGCTCTCCTAGCGGGTACTCCTACGAGCAGTACTTC
TRBJ2-7 TRBD2 many TRBV20-1 CSATQSAGAYEQYF TGCAGTGCTACCCAATCAGCGGGGGCCTACGAGCAGTACTTC
TRBJ2-2 NA many TRBV18 CASSPPGLKNTGELFF TGTGCCAGCTCACCTCCGGGACTCAAGAACACCGGGGAGCTGTTTTTT
TRBJ2-5 TRBD1 many TRBV19 CASSQGAGETQYF TGTGCCAGTAGTCAGGGGGCCGGGGAGACCCAGTACTTC
TRBJ1-2 NA many TRBV5-1 CASSLPGTSNYGYTF TGCGCCAGCAGCTTGCCAGGAACGTCTAACTATGGCTACACCTTC
TRBJ2-1 TRBD1 NA TRBV12-3/TRBV12-4 CASRPGQETEQFF TGTGCCAGCAGACCGGGACAGGAGACTGAGCAGTTCTTC
TRBJ2-1 TRBD2 many TRBV7-2 CASSTSGRVGNEQFF TGTGCCAGCAGCACTAGCGGGAGAGTCGGGAATGAGCAGTTCTTC
TRBJ2-3 TRBD2 medium-sized TRBV4-3 CASSQEGGRAGTQYF TGCGCCAGCAGCCAAGAGGGCGGGAGGGCCGGTACGCAGTATTTT
TRBJ2-3 TRBD1 NA TRBV3-1 CASRWTGSTDTQYF TGTGCCAGCAGATGGACAGGGAGCACAGATACGCAGTATTTT
TRBJ2-1 TRBD2 many TRBV7-2 CASSFSGRAYNEQFF TGTGCCAGCAGCTTTAGCGGGAGGGCCTACAATGAGCAGTTCTTC
TRBJ1-1 NA many TRBV12-3/TRBV12-4 CASGESTEAFF TGTGCCAGCGGGGAAAGCACTGAAGCTTTCTTT
TRBJ2-3 NA many TRBV7-9 CASSLVADTDTQYF TGTGCCAGCAGCTTAGTAGCGGACACAGATACGCAGTATTTT
TRBJ1-1 NA NA TRBV6-6 CASRFDTEAFF TGTGCCAGCAGGTTCGACACTGAAGCTTTCTTT
TRBJ2-7 TRBD1 many TRBV9 CASSGGTGASSYEQYF TGTGCCAGCAGCGGAGGCACAGGGGCTAGCTCCTACGAGCAGTACTTC
TRBJ2-3 NA many TRBV5-1 CASSLAQVTGTDTQYF TGCGCCAGCAGCTTGGCCCAGGTGACAGGCACAGATACGCAGTATTTT
TRBJ1-5 TRBD1 many TRBV7-6 CASSLVGTGGEANQPQHF TGTGCCAGCAGCTTAGTGGGGACAGGGGGAGAGGCCAATCAGCCCCAGCATTTT
TRBJ2-1 NA NA TRBV9 CASSVRLAPLRNEQFF TGTGCCAGCAGCGTAAGGCTAGCGCCCCTCAGGAATGAGCAGTTCTTC
TRBJ2-1 NA many TRBV15 CATSHYAGRNEQFF TGTGCCACCAGCCATTATGCAGGGAGGAATGAGCAGTTCTTC
TRBJ1-1 NA many TRBV7-6 CASSLQAGDTEAFF TGTGCCAGCAGCTTACAGGCAGGGGACACTGAAGCTTTCTTT
TRBJ1-2 NA many TRBV29-1 CSVEDPSRDGYTF TGCAGCGTTGAAGATCCGAGCAGGGATGGCTACACCTTC
TRBJ2-7 NA many TRBV5-5 CASSFFRAGQSYEQYF TGTGCCAGCAGCTTTTTTAGGGCCGGTCAATCCTACGAGCAGTACTTC
TRBJ1-6 NA few TRBV3-1 CASSQGQAGSPLHF TGTGCCAGCAGCCAAGGTCAGGCGGGCTCACCCCTCCACTTT
TRBJ2-5 TRBD2 few TRBV5-1 CASSLAKTSGQETQYF TGCGCCAGCAGCTTGGCGAAGACTAGCGGGCAAGAGACCCAGTACTTC
TRBJ1-6 TRBD1 NA TRBV5-4 CASSLVRGGGNSPLHF TGTGCCAGCAGCTTGGTACGAGGGGGCGGCAATTCACCCCTCCACTTT
TRBJ2-3 NA many TRBV6-5 CASSPGVARTDTQYF TGTGCCAGCAGCCCCGGCGTTGCCAGGACAGATACGCAGTATTTT
TRBJ2-1 NA medium-sized TRBV7-2 CASSATGISYNEQFF TGTGCCAGCAGCGCAACAGGGATCTCCTACAATGAGCAGTTCTTC
TRBJ1-6 NA many TRBV20-1 CSATNGSPLHF TGCAGTGCCACGAACGGGTCACCCCTCCACTTT
TRBJ1-4 NA few TRBV12-3/TRBV12-4 CASRESGREKLFF TGTGCCAGCAGAGAGTCGGGGCGGGAAAAACTGTTTTTT
TRBJ1-4 NA NA TRBV3-1 CASSQHGEKLFF TGTGCCAGCAGCCAACATGGGGAAAAACTGTTTTTT
TRBJ2-5 TRBD1 many TRBV12-3/TRBV12-4 CASSRHRTGSQETQYF TGTGCCAGCAGTCGGCATCGGACAGGCTCACAAGAGACCCAGTACTTC
TRBJ1-2 TRBD1 few TRBV27 CASRPQGANYGYTF TGTGCCAGCAGACCTCAGGGGGCTAACTATGGCTACACCTTC
TRBJ2-7 TRBD2 many TRBV3-1 CASSRTSGGAYEQYF TGTGCCAGCAGCCGGACTAGCGGGGGGGCCTACGAGCAGTACTTC
TRBJ2-1 TRBD2 many TRBV9 CASSVVRGGRISEQFF TGTGCCAGCAGCGTAGTGCGGGGGGGCCGTATCAGTGAGCAGTTCTTC
TRBJ2-7 TRBD2 NA TRBV5-4 CASSQGLAGRDEQYF TGTGCCAGCAGCCAAGGACTAGCGGGGAGGGACGAGCAGTACTTC
TRBJ2-7 TRBD1 many TRBV3-1 CASRQGYEQYF TGTGCCAGCAGACAGGGGTACGAGCAGTACTTC
TRBJ2-5 NA few TRBV19 CASSTSGRREGTQYF TGTGCCAGTAGTACTTCGGGACGGAGGGAAGGGACCCAGTACTTC
TRBJ2-1 NA many TRBV3-1 CASSLPANYNEQFF TGTGCCAGCAGCCTGCCGGCAAACTACAATGAGCAGTTCTTC